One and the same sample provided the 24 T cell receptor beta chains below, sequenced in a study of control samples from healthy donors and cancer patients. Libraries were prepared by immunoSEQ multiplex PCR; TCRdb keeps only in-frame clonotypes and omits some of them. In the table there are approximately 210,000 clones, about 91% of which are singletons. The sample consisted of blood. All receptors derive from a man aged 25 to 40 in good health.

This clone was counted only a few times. Written as DNA, the CDR3 is TGTGCCAGCGATGCTTCGACTAGCACAGATACGCAGTATTTT. Translating it yields CASDASTSTDTQYF. The chain links TRBV2 to TRBJ2-3, with D hard to call. CDR3 size: 14 residues. V lost 8 bases and J lost 0, with 12 bases in between. Germline V gene data show CDR1 as SNHLY and CDR2 as FYNNEI.

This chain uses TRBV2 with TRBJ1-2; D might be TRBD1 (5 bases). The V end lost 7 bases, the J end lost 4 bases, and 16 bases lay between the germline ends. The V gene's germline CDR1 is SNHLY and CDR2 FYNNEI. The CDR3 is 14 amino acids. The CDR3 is CASTLDKPVYGYTF. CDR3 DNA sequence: TGTGCCAGCACCCTGGACAAACCGGTCTATGGCTACACCTTC.

CDR3 nucleotide sequence: TGTGCCAGCAGCTTAGACCCCCAAGAGACCCAGTACTTC. Its protein product is CASSLDPQETQYF. The chain links TRBV7-9 to TRBJ2-5; D uncertain. This CDR3 region has 13 residues. Germline loops: CDR1 SEHNR, CDR2 FQNEAQ (reference sequence). V was pared by 1 base and J by 1 base, with 4 bases between.

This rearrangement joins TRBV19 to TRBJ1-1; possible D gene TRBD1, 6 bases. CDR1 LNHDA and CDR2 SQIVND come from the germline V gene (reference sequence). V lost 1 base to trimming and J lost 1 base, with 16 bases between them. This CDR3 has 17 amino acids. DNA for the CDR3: TGTGCCAGTAGTATAGGTCGCGGGGGGCGGAGGAACACTGAAGCTTTCTTT. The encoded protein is CASSIGRGGRRNTEAFF.

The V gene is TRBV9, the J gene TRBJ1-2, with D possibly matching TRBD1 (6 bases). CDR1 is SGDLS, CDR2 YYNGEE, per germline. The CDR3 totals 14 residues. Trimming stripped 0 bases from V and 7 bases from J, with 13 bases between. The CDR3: CASSVVVGGGGYTF. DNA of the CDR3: TGTGCCAGCAGCGTAGTAGTGGGGGGCGGTGGCTACACCTTC.

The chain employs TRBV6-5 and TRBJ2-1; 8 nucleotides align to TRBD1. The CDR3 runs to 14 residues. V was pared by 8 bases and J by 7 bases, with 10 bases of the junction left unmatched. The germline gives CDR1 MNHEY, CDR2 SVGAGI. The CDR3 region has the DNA TGTGCCAGCCGCTTACAGGGGGTAGGAAATGAGCAGTTCTTC. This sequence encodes CASRLQGVGNEQFF.

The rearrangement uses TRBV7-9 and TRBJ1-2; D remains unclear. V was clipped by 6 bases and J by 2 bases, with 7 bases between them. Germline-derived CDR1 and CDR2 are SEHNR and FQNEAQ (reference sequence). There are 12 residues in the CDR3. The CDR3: CASRDANYGYTF. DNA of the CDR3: TGTGCCAGCAGAGACGCAAACTATGGCTACACCTTC.

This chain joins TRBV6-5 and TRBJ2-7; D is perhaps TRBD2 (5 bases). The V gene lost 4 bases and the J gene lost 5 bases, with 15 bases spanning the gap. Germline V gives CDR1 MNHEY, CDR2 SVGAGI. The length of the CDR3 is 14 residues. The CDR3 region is CASSFNRDGNEQYF. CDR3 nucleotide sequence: TGTGCCAGCAGTTTCAACCGTGACGGGAACGAGCAGTACTTC.

This chain's CDR3 is CASGRDPNTEAFF. CDR3 bases: TGTGCCAGCGGCAGGGACCCAAACACTGAAGCTTTCTTT. J is TRBJ1-1 and V is TRBV6-5; the D gene is possibly TRBD1 (5 bases). The CDR3 length is 13 residues. With 8 bases removed from V and 2 bases from J, the gap between germline ends came to 12 bases. CDR1 and CDR2 from the germline V gene are MNHEY and SVGAGI.

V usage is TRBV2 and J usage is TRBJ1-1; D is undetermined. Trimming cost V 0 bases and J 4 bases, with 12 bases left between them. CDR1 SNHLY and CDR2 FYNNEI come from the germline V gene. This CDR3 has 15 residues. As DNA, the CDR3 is TGTGCCAGCAGTGAAGCCAGGAGTAGAGGCACTGAAGCTTTCTTT. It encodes CASSEARSRGTEAFF.

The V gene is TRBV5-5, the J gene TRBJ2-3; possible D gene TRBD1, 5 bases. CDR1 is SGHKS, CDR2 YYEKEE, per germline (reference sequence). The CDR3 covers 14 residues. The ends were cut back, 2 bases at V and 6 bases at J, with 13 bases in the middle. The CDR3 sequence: CASSFSGSEDTQYF. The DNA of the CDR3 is TGTGCCAGCAGCTTCTCAGGGTCTGAGGATACGCAGTATTTT. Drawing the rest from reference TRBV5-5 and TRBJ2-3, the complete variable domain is DAGVTQSPTHLIKTRGQQVTLRCSPISGHKSVSWYQQVLGQGPQFIFQYYEKEERGRGNFPDRFSARQFPNYSSELNVNALLLGDSALYLCASSFSGSEDTQYFGPGTRLTVL.

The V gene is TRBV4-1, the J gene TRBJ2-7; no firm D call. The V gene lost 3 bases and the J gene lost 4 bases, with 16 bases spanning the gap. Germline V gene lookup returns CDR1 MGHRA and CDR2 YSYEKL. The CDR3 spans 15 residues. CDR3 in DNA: TGCGCCAGCAGCCAGCTCTGGGTCAGGTTATACGAGCAGTACTTC. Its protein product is CASSQLWVRLYEQYF.

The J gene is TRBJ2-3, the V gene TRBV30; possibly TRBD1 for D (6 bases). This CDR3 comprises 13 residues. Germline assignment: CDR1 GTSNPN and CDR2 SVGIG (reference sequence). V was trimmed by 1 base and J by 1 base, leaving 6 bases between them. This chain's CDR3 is CAWSGGRTDTQYF. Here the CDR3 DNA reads TGTGCCTGGAGTGGGGGGCGCACAGATACGCAGTATTTT.

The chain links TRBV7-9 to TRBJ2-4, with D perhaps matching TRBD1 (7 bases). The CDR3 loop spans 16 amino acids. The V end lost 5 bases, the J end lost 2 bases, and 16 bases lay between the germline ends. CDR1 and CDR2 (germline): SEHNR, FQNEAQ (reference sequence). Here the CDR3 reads CASSVGQAGTKNIQYF. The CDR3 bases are TGTGCCAGCAGCGTCGGACAGGCGGGGACCAAAAACATTCAGTACTTC.

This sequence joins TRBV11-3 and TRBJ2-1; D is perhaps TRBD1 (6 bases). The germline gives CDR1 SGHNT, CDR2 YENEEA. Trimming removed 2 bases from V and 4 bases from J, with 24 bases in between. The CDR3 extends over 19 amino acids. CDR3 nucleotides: TGTGCCAGCAGCTTATCCCCAGGGGACCCCAGTGCCGATTACAATGAGCAGTTCTTC. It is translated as CASSLSPGDPSADYNEQFF.

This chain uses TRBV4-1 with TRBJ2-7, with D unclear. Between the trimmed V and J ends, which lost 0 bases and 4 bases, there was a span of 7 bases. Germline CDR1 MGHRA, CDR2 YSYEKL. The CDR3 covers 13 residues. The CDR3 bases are TGCGCCAGCAGCCAAGATCCCAATTACGAGCAGTACTTC. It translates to CASSQDPNYEQYF.

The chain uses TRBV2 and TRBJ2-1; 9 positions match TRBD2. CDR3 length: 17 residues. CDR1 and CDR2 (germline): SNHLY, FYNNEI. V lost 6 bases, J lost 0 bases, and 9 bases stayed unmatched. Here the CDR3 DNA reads TGTGCCAGCAGCGCTCCGCCGGGACTAGCCTCCTACAATGAGCAGTTCTTC. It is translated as CASSAPPGLASYNEQFF.

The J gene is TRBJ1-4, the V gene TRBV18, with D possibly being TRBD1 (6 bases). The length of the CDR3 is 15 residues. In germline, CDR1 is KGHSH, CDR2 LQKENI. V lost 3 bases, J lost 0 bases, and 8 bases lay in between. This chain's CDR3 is CASSPSGATNEKLFF. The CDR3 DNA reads TGTGCCAGCTCACCCTCAGGGGCAACTAATGAAAAACTGTTTTTT.

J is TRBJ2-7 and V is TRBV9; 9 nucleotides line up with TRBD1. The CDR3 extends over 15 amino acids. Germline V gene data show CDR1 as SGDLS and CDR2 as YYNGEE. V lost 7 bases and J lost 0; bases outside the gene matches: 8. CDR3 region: CASGRDRVGSYEQYF. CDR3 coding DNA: TGTGCCAGCGGACGGGACAGGGTGGGCTCCTACGAGCAGTACTTC.

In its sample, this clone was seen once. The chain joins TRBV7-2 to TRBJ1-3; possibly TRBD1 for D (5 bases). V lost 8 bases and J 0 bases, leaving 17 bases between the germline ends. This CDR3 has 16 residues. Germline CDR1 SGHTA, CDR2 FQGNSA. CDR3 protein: CASGRGSLHSGNTIYF. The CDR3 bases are TGTGCCAGCGGGAGGGGATCCCTCCACTCTGGAAACACCATATATTTT.

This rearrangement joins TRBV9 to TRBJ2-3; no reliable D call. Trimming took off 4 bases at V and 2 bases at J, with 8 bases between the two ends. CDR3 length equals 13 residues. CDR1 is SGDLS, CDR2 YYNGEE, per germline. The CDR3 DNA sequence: TGTGCCAGCAGCAACCCCCCCACAGATACGCAGTATTTT. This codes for CASSNPPTDTQYF.

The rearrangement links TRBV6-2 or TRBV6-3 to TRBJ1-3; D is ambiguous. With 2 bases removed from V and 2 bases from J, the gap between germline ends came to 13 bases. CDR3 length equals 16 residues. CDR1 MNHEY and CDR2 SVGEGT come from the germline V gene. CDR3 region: CASSYLGRRTGNTIYF. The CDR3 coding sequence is TGTGCCAGCAGTTACCTCGGGAGGCGAACTGGAAACACCATATATTTT.

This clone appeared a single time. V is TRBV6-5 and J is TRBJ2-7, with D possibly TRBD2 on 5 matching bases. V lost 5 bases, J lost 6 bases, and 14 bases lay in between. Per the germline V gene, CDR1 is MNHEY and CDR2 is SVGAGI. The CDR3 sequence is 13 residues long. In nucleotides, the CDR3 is TGTGCCAGCAGTACAAGATACGCGGGCGAGCAGTACTTC. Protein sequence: CASSTRYAGEQYF.

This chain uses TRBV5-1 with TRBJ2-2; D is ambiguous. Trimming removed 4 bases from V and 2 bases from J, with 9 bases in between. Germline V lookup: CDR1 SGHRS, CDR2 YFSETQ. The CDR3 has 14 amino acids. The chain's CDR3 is CASSQRHNTGELFF. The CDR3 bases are TGCGCCAGCAGCCAAAGACATAACACCGGGGAGCTGTTTTTT. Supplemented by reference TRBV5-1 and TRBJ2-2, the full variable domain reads KAGVTQTPRYLIKTRGQQVTLSCSPISGHRSVSWYQQTPGQGLQFLFEYFSETQRNKGNFPGRFSGRQFSNSRSEMNVSTLELGDSALYLCASSQRHNTGELFFGEGSRLTVL.